This TCR beta chain came from a study of OX40 agonist ivuxolimab in advanced cancers. The germline V and J ends were trimmed by 8 bases and 4 bases, with 17 bases remaining between them. This CDR3 is built from 15 residues. Germline-derived CDR1 and CDR2 are MNHEY and SVGAGI. Sequencing was performed with immunoSEQ multiplex PCR; in TCRdb, only in-frame clones are kept and a portion is missing. The sample has 70,000 to 75,000 clones, around four fifths seen once; the top ten hold 5% to 7%. The chain uses TRBV6-5 and TRBJ2-2, with a possible D match to TRBD1 (6 bases). This TCR was sampled from an adult with an advanced solid tumor such as melanoma, head and neck, liver or kidney cancer. This sample comprised CD4+ or CD8+ T cells sorted from blood, obtained in a trial of the OX40 agonist ivuxolimab. The CDR3 DNA follows: TGTGCCAGCTTCCAGGGGAGAAGGGTCACCGGGGAGCTGTTTTTT. Amino acids: CASFQGRRVTGELFF.